Sequencing of this T cell receptor beta chain was carried out in a study of cytomegalovirus exposure and HLA in healthy donors. For the study at large: In terms of ancestry, the Caucasian-associated cluster contained 75% to 90% of the approximately 380 genotyped donors.

General study points: In a later analysis, HLA-associated TCR beta chains were more clonally expanded than equally common others. Presence/absence analysis assumed near-uniform sequencing depth across donors.

Between the trimmed V and J ends, which lost 7 bases and 3 bases, there was a span of 10 bases. The CDR3 is made up of 13 amino acids. Germline V gene sequence: CDR1 MNHNS, CDR2 SASEGT. Note on this clone: Its antigen is as yet unknown.

The PCR ran on 60 Vbeta and 13 Jbeta primers. Measured with immunoSEQ multiplex PCR; TCRdb has only the in-frame clones, and not every one. Of some 140,000 clones listed, roughly 85% are singletons. This sequence was found in a man aged 40-50 years in good health and CMV-seropositive. V is TRBV6-1 and J is TRBJ1-5; D possibly corresponds to TRBD1 (6 bases). Sequencing was performed on PBMCs. DNA of the CDR3: TGTGCCAGCACCGGACAGTTCAATCAGCCCCAGCATTTT. It translates to CASTGQFNQPQHF.